Described below is a single T cell receptor beta chain sequence and its context. No antigen is known for it. Here immunoSEQ multiplex PCR was the method, and the copy in TCRdb shows in-frame clones only, minus some. The table records around 1,000,000 clones, roughly 77% of them present only once. The data originate from a study of shared clonotypes between healthy human individuals. General study findings and limits: Lower generation probabilities were found for non-shared clonotypes than for those shared by all four donors. Inspection by rarefaction showed sorted-subset sequencing to be incomplete despite large depth. Around 5% of naive CD4 clonotypes were shared across a handful of donors.

CDR1 and CDR2 (germline): LGHNT, FRNRAP. V dropped 3 bases and J dropped 2; count of bases not matched to a gene: 5. The CDR3 is 16 amino acids. Healthy HIV-negative adults without recent acute infections or vaccinations served as donors. The rearrangement links TRBV12-5 to TRBJ2-2, with TRBD1 matching over 8 bases. Sequenced input: memory CD4+ T cells from PBMCs. The subset was: CD45RA-negative fraction. This receptor was obtained from a man younger than 30 in good health. Some clones in this sample may be carry-over from other donors' samples. The CDR3 DNA reads as TGTGCTAGTGGTTTAGGACAGGGTTTTAACACCGGGGAGCTGTTTTTT. The encoded protein is CASGLGQGFNTGELFF. Supplemented by reference TRBV12-5 and TRBJ2-2, the full variable domain reads DARVTQTPRHKVTEMGQEVTMRCQPILGHNTVFWYRQTMMQGLELLAYFRNRAPLDDSGMPKDRFSAEMPDATLATLKIQPSEPRDSAVYFCASGLGQGFNTGELFFGEGSRLTVL.